The source of this TCR beta chain is a study of cytomegalovirus exposure and HLA in healthy donors. This CDR3 has 15 residues. The V and J ends lost 6 bases and 9 bases, in that order; junction bases with no gene match: 6. The germline gives CDR1 MDHEN, CDR2 SYDVKM. Donors likely had unrecorded immune exposures despite being nominally healthy when sampled. Use of 60 Vbeta and 13 Jbeta primers characterized the PCR. TCRdb's copy holds only in-frame clones and misses some; the assay was immunoSEQ multiplex PCR. This sample has around 65,000 clones, with approximately 77% found just once. The chain combines TRBV28 with TRBJ1-6; 12 bases line up with TRBD1. The TCR comes from a woman aged 25-40 years in good health and CMV-seropositive. The specimen was PBMCs. The CDR3 DNA reads TGTGCCAGCAGCCCTGGGACAGGGGGCTTTTCACCCCTCCACTTT. Translating it yields CASSPGTGGFSPLHF.